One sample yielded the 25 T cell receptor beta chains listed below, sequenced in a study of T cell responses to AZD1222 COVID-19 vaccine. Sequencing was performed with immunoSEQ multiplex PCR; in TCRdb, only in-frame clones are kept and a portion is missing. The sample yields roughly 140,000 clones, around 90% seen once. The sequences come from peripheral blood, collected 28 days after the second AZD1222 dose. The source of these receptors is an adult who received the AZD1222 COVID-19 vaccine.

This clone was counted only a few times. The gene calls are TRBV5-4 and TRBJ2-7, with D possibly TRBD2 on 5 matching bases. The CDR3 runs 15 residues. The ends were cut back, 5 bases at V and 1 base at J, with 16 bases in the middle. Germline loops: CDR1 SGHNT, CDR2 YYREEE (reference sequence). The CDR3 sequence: CASRPDWMRSYEQYF. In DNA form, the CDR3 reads TGTGCCAGCAGGCCGGACTGGATGAGATCCTACGAGCAGTACTTC.

The CDR3 reads CASSHSGGSYNEQFF. CDR3 nucleotide sequence: TGTGCCAGCAGTCACAGCGGGGGCTCCTACAATGAGCAGTTCTTC. The chain is built from TRBV5-4 and TRBJ2-1; 8 bases agree with TRBD2. Looked up from germline, CDR1 is SGHNT and CDR2 is YYREEE (reference sequence). The CDR3 is made up of 15 amino acids. V shed 5 bases and J 0 bases; nucleotides not matched to a gene: 4.

Here the CDR3 DNA reads TGTGCCAGCAGTTACTCCCGAAATCAGCCCCAGCATTTT. As protein: CASSYSRNQPQHF. The V call is TRBV6-2 or TRBV6-3, the J call TRBJ1-5; D unclear. V was shortened by 0 bases and J by 4 bases, with 4 bases between the two germline ends. CDR3 length equals 13 residues. Germline CDR1 is MNHEY and CDR2 is SVGEGT.

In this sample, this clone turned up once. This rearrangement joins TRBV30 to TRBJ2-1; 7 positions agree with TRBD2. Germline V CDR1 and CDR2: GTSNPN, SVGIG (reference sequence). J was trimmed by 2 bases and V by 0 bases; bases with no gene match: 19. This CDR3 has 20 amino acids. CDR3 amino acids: CAWSVIESAGAPGAYNEQFF. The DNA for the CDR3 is TGTGCCTGGAGTGTAATTGAGTCGGCGGGAGCTCCGGGGGCCTACAATGAGCAGTTCTTC.

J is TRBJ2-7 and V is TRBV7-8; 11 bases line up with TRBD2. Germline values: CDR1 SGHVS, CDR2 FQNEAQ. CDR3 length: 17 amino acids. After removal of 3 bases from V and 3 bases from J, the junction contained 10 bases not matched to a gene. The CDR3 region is CASSFLAGGIGVYEQYF. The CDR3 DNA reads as TGTGCCAGCAGCTTCCTAGCGGGAGGCATAGGCGTCTACGAGCAGTACTTC.

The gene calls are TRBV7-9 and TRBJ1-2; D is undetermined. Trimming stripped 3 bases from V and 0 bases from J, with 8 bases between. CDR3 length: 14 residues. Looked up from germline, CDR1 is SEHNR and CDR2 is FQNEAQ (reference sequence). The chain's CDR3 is CASSLARANYGYTF. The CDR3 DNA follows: TGTGCCAGCAGCTTGGCACGGGCTAACTATGGCTACACCTTC.

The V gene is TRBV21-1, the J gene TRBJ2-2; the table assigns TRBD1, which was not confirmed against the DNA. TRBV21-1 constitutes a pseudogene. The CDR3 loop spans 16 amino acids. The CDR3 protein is CASTARGQGNTGELFF. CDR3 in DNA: TGTGCCAGCACCGCGAGGGGGCAGGGGAACACCGGGGAGCTGTTTTTT.

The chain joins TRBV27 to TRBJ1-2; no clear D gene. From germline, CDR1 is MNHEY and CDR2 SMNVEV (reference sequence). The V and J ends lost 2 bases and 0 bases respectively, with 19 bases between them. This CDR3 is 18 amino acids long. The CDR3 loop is CASSLLALGRGTNYGYTF. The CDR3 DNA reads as TGTGCCAGCAGTTTACTTGCGCTCGGTCGCGGAACTAACTATGGCTACACCTTC.

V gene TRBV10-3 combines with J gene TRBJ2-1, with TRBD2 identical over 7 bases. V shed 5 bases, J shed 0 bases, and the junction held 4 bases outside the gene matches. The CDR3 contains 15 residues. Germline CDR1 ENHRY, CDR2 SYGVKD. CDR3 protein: CAISTSVSSYNEQFF. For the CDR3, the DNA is TGTGCCATCAGTACTAGCGTTAGCTCCTACAATGAGCAGTTCTTC.

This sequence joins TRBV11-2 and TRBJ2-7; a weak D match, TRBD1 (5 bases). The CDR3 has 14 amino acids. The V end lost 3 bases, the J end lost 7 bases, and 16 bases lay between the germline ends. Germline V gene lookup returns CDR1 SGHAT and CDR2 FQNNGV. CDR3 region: CASSFFDSAWEQYF. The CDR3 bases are TGTGCCAGCAGCTTTTTTGACAGCGCCTGGGAGCAGTACTTC.

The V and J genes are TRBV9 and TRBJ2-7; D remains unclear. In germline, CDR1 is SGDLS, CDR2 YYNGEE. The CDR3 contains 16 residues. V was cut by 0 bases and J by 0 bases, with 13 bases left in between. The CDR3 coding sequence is TGTGCCAGCAGCGTAGGTCCGGGCGAGAGCTCCTACGAGCAGTACTTC. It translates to CASSVGPGESSYEQYF. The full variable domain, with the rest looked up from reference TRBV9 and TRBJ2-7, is DSGVTQTPKHLITATGQRVTLRCSPRSGDLSVYWYQQSLDQGLQFLIQYYNGEERAKGNILERFSAQQFPDLHSELNLSSLELGDSALYFCASSVGPGESSYEQYFGPGTRLTVT.

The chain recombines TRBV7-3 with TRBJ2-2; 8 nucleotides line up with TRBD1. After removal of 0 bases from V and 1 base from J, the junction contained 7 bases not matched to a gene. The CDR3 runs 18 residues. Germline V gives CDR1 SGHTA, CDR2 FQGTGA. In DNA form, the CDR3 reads TGTGCCAGCAGCTTAACGGTCAGGGGGCTTTTGAACACCGGGGAGCTGTTTTTT. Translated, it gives CASSLTVRGLLNTGELFF.

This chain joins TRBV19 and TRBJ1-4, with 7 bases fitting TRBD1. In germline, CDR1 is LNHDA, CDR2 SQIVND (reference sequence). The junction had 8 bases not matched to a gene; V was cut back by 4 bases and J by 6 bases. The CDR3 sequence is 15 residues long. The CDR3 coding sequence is TGTGCCAGTAGTAAGTCCCGGGGGACAGATGAAAAACTGTTTTTT. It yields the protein CASSKSRGTDEKLFF.

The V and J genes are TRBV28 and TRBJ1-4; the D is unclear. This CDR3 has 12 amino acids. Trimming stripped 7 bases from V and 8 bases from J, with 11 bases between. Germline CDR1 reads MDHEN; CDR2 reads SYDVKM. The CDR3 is CASTTVGEKLFF. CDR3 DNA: TGTGCCAGCACAACGGTAGGGGAAAAACTGTTTTTT. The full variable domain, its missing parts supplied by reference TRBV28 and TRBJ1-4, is DVKVTQSSRYLVKRTGEKVFLECVQDMDHENMFWYRQDPGLGLRLIYFSYDVKMKEKGDIPEGYSVSREKKERFSLILESASTNQTSMYLCASTTVGEKLFFGSGTQLSVL.

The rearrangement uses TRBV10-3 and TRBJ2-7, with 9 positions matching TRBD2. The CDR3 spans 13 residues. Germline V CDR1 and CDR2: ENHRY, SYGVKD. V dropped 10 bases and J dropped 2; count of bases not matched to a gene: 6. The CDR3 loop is CATQREVTYEQYF. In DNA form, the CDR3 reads TGTGCCACCCAGCGGGAGGTCACCTACGAGCAGTACTTC.

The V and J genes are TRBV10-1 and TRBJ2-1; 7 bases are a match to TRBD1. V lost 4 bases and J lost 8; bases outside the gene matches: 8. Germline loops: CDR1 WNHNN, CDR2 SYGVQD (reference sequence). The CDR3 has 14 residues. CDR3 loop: CASSARTGFHEQFF. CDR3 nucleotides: TGCGCCAGCAGTGCTAGGACAGGATTCCATGAGCAGTTCTTC.

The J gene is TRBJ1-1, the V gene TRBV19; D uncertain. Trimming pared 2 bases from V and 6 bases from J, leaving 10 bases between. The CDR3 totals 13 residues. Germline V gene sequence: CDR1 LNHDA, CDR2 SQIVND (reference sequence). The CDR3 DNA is TGTGCCAGTAGTATAAACACAGCCCCTGAAGCTTTCTTT. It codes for CASSINTAPEAFF.

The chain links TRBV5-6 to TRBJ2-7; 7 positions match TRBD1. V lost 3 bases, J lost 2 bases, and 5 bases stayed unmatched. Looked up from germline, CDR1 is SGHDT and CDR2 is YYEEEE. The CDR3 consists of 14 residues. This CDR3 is CASSYGDSTYEQYF. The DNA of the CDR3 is TGTGCCAGCAGCTATGGGGACAGTACCTACGAGCAGTACTTC.

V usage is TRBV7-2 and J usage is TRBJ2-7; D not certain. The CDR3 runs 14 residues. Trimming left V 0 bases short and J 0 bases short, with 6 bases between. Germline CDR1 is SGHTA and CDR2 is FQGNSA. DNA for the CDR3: TGTGCCAGCAGCTTAGCTTTGAACTCCTACGAGCAGTACTTC. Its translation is CASSLALNSYEQYF.

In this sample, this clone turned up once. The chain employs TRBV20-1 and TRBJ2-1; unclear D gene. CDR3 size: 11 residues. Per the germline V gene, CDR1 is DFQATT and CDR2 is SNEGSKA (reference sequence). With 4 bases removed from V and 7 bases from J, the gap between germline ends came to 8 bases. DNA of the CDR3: TGCAGTGCTACCCAGGTTAATGAGCAGTTCTTC. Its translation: CSATQVNEQFF.

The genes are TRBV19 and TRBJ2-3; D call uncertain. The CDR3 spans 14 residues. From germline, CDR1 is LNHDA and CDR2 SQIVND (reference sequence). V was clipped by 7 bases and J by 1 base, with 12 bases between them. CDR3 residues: CASKAPMGTDTQYF. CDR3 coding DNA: TGTGCCAGTAAGGCCCCCATGGGCACAGATACGCAGTATTTT.

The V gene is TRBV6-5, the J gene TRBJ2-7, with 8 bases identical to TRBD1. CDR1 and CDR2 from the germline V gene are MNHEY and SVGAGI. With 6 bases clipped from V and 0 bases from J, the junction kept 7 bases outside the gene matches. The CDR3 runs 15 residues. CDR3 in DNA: TGTGCCAGCAGGGTCGGACAGGGCCTCTCCTACGAGCAGTACTTC. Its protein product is CASRVGQGLSYEQYF.

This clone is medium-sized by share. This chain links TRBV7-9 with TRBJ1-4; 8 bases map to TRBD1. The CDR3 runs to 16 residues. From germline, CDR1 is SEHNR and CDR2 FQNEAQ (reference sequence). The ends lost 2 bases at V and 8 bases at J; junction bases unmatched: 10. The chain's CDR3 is CASSLTLTGVEEKLFF. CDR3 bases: TGTGCCAGCAGCTTAACACTGACAGGGGTTGAGGAAAAACTGTTTTTT.

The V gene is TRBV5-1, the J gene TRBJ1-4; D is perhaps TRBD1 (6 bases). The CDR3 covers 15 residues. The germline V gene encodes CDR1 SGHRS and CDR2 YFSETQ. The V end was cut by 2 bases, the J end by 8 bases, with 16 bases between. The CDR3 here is CASSLSGTRNEKLFF. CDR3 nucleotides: TGCGCCAGCAGCTTATCCGGGACACGAAACGAAAAACTGTTTTTT.

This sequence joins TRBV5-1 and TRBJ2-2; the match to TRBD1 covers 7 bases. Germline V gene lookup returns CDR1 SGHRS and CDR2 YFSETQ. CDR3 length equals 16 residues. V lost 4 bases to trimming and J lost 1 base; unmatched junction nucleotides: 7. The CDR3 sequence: CASSDVRTGNTGELFF. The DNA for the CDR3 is TGCGCCAGCAGCGACGTAAGGACAGGGAACACCGGGGAGCTGTTTTTT.